The rows below give T cell receptor beta chains drawn from one sample of a study of blood T cells in healthy people across ages. From the 5' RACE reads, TCRdb called clonotypes with MiXCR, one entry per CDR3 protein. The sample has 1.5 million to 2 million distinct CDR3 sequences, 35% to 50% seen once; the top ten hold under 30%. Sample: blood. These receptors were collected from a human donor in good health. Both conserved end residues are part of each CDR3. Fields, in order: CDR3 length, V gene, CDR3 protein.

len: 14
v_gene: TRBV6-5
CDR3aa: CASSPRGGNNGQFF

len: 15
v_gene: TRBV7-8
CDR3aa: CASSKMWTENSPLHF

len: 13
v_gene: TRBV20-1
CDR3aa: CSASQGVGEKLFF

len: 17
v_gene: TRBV24-1
CDR3aa: CATSDSVGQAPYNEQFF

len: 14
v_gene: TRBV29-1
CDR3aa: CSVDMGQGFYEQYF

len: 15
v_gene: TRBV18
CDR3aa: CASSQAGGPSGEQFF

len: 16
v_gene: TRBV4-1
CDR3aa: CASSQGPSQSSYEQYF

len: 16
v_gene: TRBV7-2
CDR3aa: CARSPTGTRGYNEQFF

len: 17
v_gene: TRBV25-1
CDR3aa: CASSEFRGQGFTDTQYF

len: 16
v_gene: TRBV19
CDR3aa: CASSIPTVDGDYGYTF

len: 15
v_gene: TRBV5-1
CDR3aa: CASSLARAAQETQYF

len: 16
v_gene: TRBV5-1
CDR3aa: CASSLEVGGGTGTQYF

len: 19
v_gene: TRBV11-3
CDR3aa: CASSFRLGTANSGANVLTF

len: 15
v_gene: TRBV5-1
CDR3aa: CASSYGLMNTGELFF

len: 16
v_gene: TRBV29-1
CDR3aa: CSVEPAGTGAPYEQYF

len: 15
v_gene: TRBV20-1
CDR3aa: CSASSTGIPQETQYF

len: 13
v_gene: TRBV7-2
CDR3aa: CASSFRADYEQYF

len: 12
v_gene: TRBV12-3/TRBV12-4
CDR3aa: CASSSLGNVLTF

len: 16
v_gene: TRBV7-8
CDR3aa: CASSQVFWGRKDEQFF

len: 16
v_gene: TRBV3-1
CDR3aa: CASSHLLAGGSYEQYF

len: 15
v_gene: TRBV20-1
CDR3aa: CSAILVGGEVFTQYF

len: 12
v_gene: TRBV20-1
CDR3aa: CSASRRGETQYF

len: 14
v_gene: TRBV27
CDR3aa: CASRRLRTGTEAFF

len: 16
v_gene: TRBV28
CDR3aa: CASSARSASSYNEQFF

len: 16
v_gene: TRBV20-1
CDR3aa: CSASGASGGAYNEQFF

len: 13
v_gene: TRBV14
CDR3aa: CASSQHNGDEQYF

len: 17
v_gene: TRBV12-3/TRBV12-4
CDR3aa: CASNLGIGGAGNTEAFF

len: 13
v_gene: TRBV24-1
CDR3aa: CATSPGRTDTQYF

len: 19
v_gene: TRBV7-2
CDR3aa: CASSLGAILAGFRTDTQYF

len: 13
v_gene: TRBV13
CDR3aa: CASSLERAGTLHF

len: 15
v_gene: TRBV7-2
CDR3aa: CANSLRGRIQETQYF

len: 15
v_gene: TRBV4-3
CDR3aa: CASSQDGGLNTEAFF

len: 15
v_gene: TRBV7-2
CDR3aa: CASSRREGSYNEQFF

len: 15
v_gene: TRBV6-1
CDR3aa: CASSEALGGRVEQFF

len: 15
v_gene: TRBV2
CDR3aa: CASSSTGTGRSEQYF

len: 11
v_gene: TRBV9
CDR3aa: CASSVMGEQFF

len: 13
v_gene: TRBV4-1
CDR3aa: CASSKGQQETQYF

len: 13
v_gene: TRBV6-6
CDR3aa: CASRLDSKNIQYF

len: 13
v_gene: TRBV6-4
CDR3aa: CASSVGIDQPQHF

len: 13
v_gene: TRBV3-1
CDR3aa: CASSQVGKNIQYF

len: 15
v_gene: TRBV3-1
CDR3aa: CASSKASRGYNEQFF

len: 12
v_gene: TRBV12-3/TRBV12-4
CDR3aa: CASSRPTGQQYF

len: 18
v_gene: TRBV5-1
CDR3aa: CASSLDKCGPGTKETQYF

len: 15
v_gene: TRBV20-1
CDR3aa: CSASNSVSGANVLTF

len: 14
v_gene: TRBV4-1
CDR3aa: CASSQDAPGYGYTF

len: 12
v_gene: TRBV29-1
CDR3aa: CSVTDRGYGYTF

len: 14
v_gene: TRBV20-1
CDR3aa: CSAARLTGFSPLHF

len: 14
v_gene: TRBV5-1
CDR3aa: CASSLEMSEGTQYF

len: 16
v_gene: TRBV6-5
CDR3aa: CASSPLTLTGVDEQYF

len: 13
v_gene: TRBV24-1
CDR3aa: CATSEDSFNEQFF

len: 16
v_gene: TRBV4-3
CDR3aa: CASRENRDSAYNEQFF

len: 10
v_gene: TRBV28
CDR3aa: CATSNYGYTF

len: 14
v_gene: TRBV6-2/TRBV6-3
CDR3aa: CASSYSGATDTQYF

len: 15
v_gene: TRBV5-5
CDR3aa: CASSLSGAFNQSQHF

len: 14
v_gene: TRBV20-1
CDR3aa: CSAGPNTVWETQYF

len: 14
v_gene: TRBV9
CDR3aa: CASSVVEGGNEQFF

len: 13
v_gene: TRBV10-3
CDR3aa: CSIRVDLNTEAFF

len: 16
v_gene: TRBV7-8
CDR3aa: CASSLGDRGPLYEQYF